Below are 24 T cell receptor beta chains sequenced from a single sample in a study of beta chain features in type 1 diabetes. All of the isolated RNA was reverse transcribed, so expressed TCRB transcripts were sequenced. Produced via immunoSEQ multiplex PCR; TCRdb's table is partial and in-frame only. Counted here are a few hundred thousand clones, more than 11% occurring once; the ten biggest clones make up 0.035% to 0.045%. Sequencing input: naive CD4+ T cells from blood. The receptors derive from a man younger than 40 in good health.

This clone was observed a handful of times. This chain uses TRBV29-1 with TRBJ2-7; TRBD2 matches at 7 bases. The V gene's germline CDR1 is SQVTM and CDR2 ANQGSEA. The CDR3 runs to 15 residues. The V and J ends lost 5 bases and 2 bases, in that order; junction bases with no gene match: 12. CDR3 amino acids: CSVKSFAGTTYEQYF. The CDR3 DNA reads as TGCAGCGTTAAGTCATTTGCGGGGACTACCTACGAGCAGTACTTC.

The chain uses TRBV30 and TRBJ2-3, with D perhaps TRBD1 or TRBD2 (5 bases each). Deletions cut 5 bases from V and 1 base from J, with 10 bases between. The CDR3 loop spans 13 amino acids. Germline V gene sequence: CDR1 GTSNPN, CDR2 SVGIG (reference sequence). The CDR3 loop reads CAWGTWGTDTQYF. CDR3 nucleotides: TGTGCCTGGGGGACGTGGGGCACAGATACGCAGTATTTT.

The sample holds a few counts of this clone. The DNA of the CDR3 is TGTGCCAGCAGCTCGACCGCGAGCTCCTACAATGAGCAGTTCTTC. It specifies CASSSTASSYNEQFF. The V and J genes are TRBV7-9 and TRBJ2-1; no definite D call. The CDR3 loop spans 15 amino acids. The germline V gene has CDR1 SEHNR and CDR2 FQNEAQ (reference sequence). Trimming removed 4 bases from V and 0 bases from J, with 10 bases in between.

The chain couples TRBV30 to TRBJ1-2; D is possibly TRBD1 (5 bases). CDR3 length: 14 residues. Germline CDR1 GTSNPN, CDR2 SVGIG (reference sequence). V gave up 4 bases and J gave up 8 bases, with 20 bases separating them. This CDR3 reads CAWTQWGQGRGYTF. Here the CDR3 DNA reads TGTGCCTGGACCCAGTGGGGCCAAGGACGGGGCTACACCTTC.

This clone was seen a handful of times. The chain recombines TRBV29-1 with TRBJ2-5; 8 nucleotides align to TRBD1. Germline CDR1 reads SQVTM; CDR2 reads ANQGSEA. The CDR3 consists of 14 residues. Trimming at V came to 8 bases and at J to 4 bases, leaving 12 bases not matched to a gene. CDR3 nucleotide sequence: TGCAGCACCACTGCCAGGGGGCAAGGAGAGACCCAGTACTTC. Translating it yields CSTTARGQGETQYF.

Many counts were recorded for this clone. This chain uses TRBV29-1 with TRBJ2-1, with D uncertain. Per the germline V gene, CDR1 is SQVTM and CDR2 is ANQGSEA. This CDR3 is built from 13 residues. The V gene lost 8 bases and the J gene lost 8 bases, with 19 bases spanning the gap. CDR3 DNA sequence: TGCAGCACCGTAAAATTATCAGGCGATGAGCAGTTCTTC. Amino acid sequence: CSTVKLSGDEQFF.

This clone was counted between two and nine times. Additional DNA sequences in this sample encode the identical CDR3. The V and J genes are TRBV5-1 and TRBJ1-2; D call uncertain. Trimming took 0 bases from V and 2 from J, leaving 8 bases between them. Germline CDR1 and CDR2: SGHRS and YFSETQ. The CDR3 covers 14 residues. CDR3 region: CASSLEGRNYGYTF. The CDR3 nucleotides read TGCGCCAGCAGCTTGGAGGGTCGCAACTATGGCTACACCTTC.

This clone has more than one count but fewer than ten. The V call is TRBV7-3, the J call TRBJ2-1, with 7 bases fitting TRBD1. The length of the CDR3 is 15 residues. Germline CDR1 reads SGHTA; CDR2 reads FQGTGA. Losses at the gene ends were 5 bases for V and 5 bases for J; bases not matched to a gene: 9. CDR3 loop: CASSPDRVNNNEQFF. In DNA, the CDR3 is TGTGCCAGCAGCCCCGACAGGGTTAATAACAATGAGCAGTTCTTC. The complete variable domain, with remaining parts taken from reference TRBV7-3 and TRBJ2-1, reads GAGVSQTPSNKVTEKGKYVELRCDPISGHTALYWYRQSLGQGPEFLIYFQGTGAADDSGLPNDRFFAVRPEGSVSTLKIQRTERGDSAVYLCASSPDRVNNNEQFFGPGTRLTVL.

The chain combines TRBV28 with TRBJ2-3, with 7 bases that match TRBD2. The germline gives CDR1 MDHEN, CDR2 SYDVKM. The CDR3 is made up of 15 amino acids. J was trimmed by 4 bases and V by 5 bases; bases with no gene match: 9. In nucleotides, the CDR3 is TGTGCCAGCAGTCTAAGCGGGACCCTGCCAGATACGCAGTATTTT. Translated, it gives CASSLSGTLPDTQYF.

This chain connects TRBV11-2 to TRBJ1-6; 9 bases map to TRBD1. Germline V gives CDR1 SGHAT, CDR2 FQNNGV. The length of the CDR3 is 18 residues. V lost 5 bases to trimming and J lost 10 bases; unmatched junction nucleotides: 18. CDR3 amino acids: CASSARDRALETYSPLHF. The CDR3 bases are TGTGCCAGCAGCGCCCGGGACAGGGCGTTAGAAACGTACTCACCCCTCCACTTT.

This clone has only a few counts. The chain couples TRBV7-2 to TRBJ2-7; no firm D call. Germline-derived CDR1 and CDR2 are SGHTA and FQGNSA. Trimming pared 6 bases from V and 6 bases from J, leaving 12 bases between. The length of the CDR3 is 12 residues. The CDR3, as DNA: TGTGCCAGCAGTCAAGAGTTCGGCGAGCAGTACGTC. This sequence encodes CASSQEFGEQYV.

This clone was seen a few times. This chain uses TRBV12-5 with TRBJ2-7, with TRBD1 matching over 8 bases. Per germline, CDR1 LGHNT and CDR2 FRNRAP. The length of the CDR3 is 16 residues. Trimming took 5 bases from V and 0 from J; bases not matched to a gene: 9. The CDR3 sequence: CASGPQTGVNSYEQYF. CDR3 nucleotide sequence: TGTGCTAGTGGTCCTCAGACAGGGGTAAACTCCTACGAGCAGTACTTC.

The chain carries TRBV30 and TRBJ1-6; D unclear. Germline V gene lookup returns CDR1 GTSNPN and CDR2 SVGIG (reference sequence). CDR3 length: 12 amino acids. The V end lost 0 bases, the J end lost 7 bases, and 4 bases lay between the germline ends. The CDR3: CAWSVGNSPLHF. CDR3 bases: TGTGCCTGGAGTGTGGGCAATTCACCCCTCCACTTT.

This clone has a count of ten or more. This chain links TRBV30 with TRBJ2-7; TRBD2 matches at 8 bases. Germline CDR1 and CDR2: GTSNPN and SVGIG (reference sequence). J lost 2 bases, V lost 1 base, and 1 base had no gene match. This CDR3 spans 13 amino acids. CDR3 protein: CAWSAGRAYEQYV. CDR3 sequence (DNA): TGTGCCTGGAGTGCCGGGAGGGCCTACGAGCAGTACGTC.

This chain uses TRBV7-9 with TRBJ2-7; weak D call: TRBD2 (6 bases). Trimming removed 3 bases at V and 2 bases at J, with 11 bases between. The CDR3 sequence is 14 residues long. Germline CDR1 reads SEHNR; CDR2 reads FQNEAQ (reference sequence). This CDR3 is CASSFGGAAYEQYF. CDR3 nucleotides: TGTGCCAGCAGCTTTGGCGGGGCCGCCTACGAGCAGTACTTC.

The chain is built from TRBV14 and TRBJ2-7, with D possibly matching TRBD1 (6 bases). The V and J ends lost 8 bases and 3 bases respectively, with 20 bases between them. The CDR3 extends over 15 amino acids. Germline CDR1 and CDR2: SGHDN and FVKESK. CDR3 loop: CASDNRQVGVYEQYF. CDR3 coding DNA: TGTGCCAGCGATAATAGACAGGTTGGCGTCTACGAGCAGTACTTC.

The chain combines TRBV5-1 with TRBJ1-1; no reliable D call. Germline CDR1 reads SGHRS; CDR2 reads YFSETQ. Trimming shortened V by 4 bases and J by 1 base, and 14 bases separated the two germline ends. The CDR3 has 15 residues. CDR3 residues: CASSLPEGRNTEAFF. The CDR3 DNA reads TGCGCCAGCAGCCTCCCGGAAGGGCGGAACACTGAAGCTTTCTTT.

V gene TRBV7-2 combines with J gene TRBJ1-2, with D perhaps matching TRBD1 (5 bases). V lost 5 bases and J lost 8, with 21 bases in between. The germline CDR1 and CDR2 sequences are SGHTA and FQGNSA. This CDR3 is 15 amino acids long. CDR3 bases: TGTGCCAGCAGCCCGAACATGGCAGGGCGGATCGGCTACACCTTC. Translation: CASSPNMAGRIGYTF.

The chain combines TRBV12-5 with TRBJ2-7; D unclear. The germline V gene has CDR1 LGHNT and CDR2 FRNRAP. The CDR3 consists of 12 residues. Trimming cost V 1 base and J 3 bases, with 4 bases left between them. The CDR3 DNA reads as TGTGCTAGTGGTTTGGGAAACTACGAGCAGTACTTC. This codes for CASGLGNYEQYF.

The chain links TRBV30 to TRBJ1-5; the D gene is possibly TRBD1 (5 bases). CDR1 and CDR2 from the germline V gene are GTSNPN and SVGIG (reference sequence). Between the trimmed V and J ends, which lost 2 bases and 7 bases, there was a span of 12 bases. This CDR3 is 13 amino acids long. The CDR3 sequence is CAWSMGHGQPQHF. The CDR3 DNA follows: TGTGCCTGGAGTATGGGGCATGGGCAGCCCCAGCATTTT.

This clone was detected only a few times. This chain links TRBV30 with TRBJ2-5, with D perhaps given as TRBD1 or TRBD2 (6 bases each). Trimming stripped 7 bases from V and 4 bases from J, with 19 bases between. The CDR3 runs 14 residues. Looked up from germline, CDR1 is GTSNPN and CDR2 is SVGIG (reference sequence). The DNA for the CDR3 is TGTGCCTCCACGAAGTCCGGGGGCGGAGAGACCCAGTACTTC. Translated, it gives CASTKSGGGETQYF.

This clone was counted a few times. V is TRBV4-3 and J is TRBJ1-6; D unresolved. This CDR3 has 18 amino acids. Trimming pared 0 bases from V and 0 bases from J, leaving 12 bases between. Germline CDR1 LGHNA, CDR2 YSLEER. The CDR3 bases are TGCGCCAGCAGCCAAGACTCGGGCAGGAGCTCCTATAATTCACCCCTCCACTTT. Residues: CASSQDSGRSSYNSPLHF.

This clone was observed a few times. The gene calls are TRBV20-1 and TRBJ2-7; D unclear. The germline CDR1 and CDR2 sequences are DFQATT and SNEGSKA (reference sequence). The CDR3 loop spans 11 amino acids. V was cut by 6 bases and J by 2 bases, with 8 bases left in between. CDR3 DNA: TGCAGTGCCACTGACGCCTACGAGCAGTACTTC. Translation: CSATDAYEQYF.

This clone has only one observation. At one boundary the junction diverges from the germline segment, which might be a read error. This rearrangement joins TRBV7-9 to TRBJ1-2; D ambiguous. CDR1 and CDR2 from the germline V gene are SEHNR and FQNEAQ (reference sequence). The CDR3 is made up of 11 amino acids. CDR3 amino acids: CASSRLRATIF. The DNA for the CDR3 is TGTGCCAGCAGCCGCCTCCGGGCGACGATCTTC.